The 30 T cell receptor beta chains in this list originate from one sample, sequenced in a study of CD8+CD57+ T cells in acquired aplastic anemia. Profiling that covered TCR beta VDJ and CDR3 relied on genomic DNA as its template. From the reads, TCRdb called clonotypes with MiXCR, one entry per CDR3 protein. The table includes about 64,000 distinct CDR3 sequences, about 50% detected once. The sample taken for sequencing was sorted CD4+, CD8+, or CD8+CD57+ T cells (not recorded which) from PBMCs. The receptors derive from a human donor in good health, serving as a control.

V usage is TRBV5-6 and J usage is TRBJ2-7; D may be TRBD1 (5 bases). The length of the CDR3 is 14 residues. Germline-derived CDR1 and CDR2 are SGHDT and YYEEEE. V lost 3 bases to trimming and J lost 3 bases, with 13 bases between them. CDR3 sequence reads: CASSSLTASYEQYF. In DNA form, the CDR3 reads TGTGCCAGCAGCTCCTTGACAGCCAGCTACGAGCAGTACTTC.

This clonotype appeared many times. This chain joins TRBV20-1 and TRBJ2-5; D is possibly TRBD1 or TRBD2 (6 bases each). This CDR3 comprises 15 residues. The V end lost 3 bases, the J end lost 2 bases, and 16 bases lay between the germline ends. The germline V gene encodes CDR1 DFQATT and CDR2 SNEGSKA (reference sequence). CDR3 in amino acids: CSARDSGGGQETQYF. CDR3 DNA sequence: TGCAGTGCTAGGGATTCCGGAGGGGGGCAAGAGACCCAGTACTTC.

This clonotype is labeled as medium-sized. This chain uses TRBV19 with TRBJ2-7; weak D call: TRBD2 (5 bases). Trimming took 7 bases from V and 5 from J, leaving 21 bases between them. The CDR3 has 15 residues. The germline gives CDR1 LNHDA, CDR2 SQIVND (reference sequence). CDR3: CASTSRSGQRNEQYF. In DNA, the CDR3 is TGTGCCAGTACCTCCAGGAGCGGCCAGCGCAACGAGCAGTACTTC.

The chain links TRBV5-1 to TRBJ1-2; 10 bases fit TRBD1. Germline assignment: CDR1 SGHRS and CDR2 YFSETQ. Trimming at V came to 1 base and at J to 0 bases, leaving 3 bases not matched to a gene. CDR3 length: 16 amino acids. The CDR3 DNA sequence: TGCGCCAGCAGCTTGTCAGGGACAGGGGCTAACTATGGCTACACCTTC. It translates to CASSLSGTGANYGYTF.

The table lists this clonotype with many counts. The V call is TRBV15, the J call TRBJ2-3, with TRBD2 as a possible D gene (6 bases). The CDR3 spans 13 residues. The V and J ends lost 8 bases and 2 bases respectively, with 11 bases between them. Germline loops: CDR1 LNHNV, CDR2 YYDKDF (reference sequence). The CDR3 region is CATETSPTDTQYF. The CDR3 DNA reads as TGTGCCACCGAAACTAGCCCCACAGATACGCAGTATTTT.

Note on this clonotype: The CDR3 end shows no conserved phenylalanine or tryptophan, and so a read error is likely. V and J are TRBV6-5 and TRBJ1-4; D is uncertain. The CDR3 loop spans 14 amino acids. The germline V gene has CDR1 MNHEY and CDR2 SVGAGI. The CDR3 loop reads CASSYSSRNEKLFS. The CDR3 DNA sequence: TGTGCCAGCAGTTACAGTTCCCGTAATGAGAAACTGTTTTCT.

This clonotype has a count of ten or more. This sequence joins TRBV2 and TRBJ2-3; D is undetermined. The CDR3 sequence is 19 residues long. V dropped 2 bases and J dropped 0 bases, with 21 bases sitting between them. Germline-derived CDR1 and CDR2 are SNHLY and FYNNEI. The CDR3 sequence: CASSERLARSLISTDTQYF. CDR3 coding DNA: TGTGCCAGCAGTGAACGGCTTGCGCGGAGTCTAATAAGCACAGATACGCAGTATTTT.

This sequence joins TRBV10-3 and TRBJ2-5, with 9 positions matching TRBD1. Germline CDR1 is ENHRY and CDR2 is SYGVKD. CDR3 size: 14 residues. The junction had 7 bases not matched to a gene; V was cut back by 6 bases and J by 5 bases. The CDR3 DNA follows: TGTGCCATCAGAGGGGACAGGGAGGGGGAGACCCAGTACTTC. Its protein product is CAIRGDREGETQYF.

Many counts were recorded for this clonotype. The chain links TRBV19 to TRBJ2-5; the D call may be TRBD1 or TRBD2 (5 bases each). CDR1 LNHDA and CDR2 SQIVND come from the germline V gene (reference sequence). The V gene lost 6 bases and the J gene lost 2 bases, with 16 bases spanning the gap. The CDR3 is made up of 15 amino acids. The CDR3 protein is CASRSPGPRQETQYF. CDR3 DNA sequence: TGTGCCAGTAGATCCCCGGGACCCCGGCAAGAGACCCAGTACTTC.

This clonotype has just one count. The CDR3 end shows no conserved phenylalanine or tryptophan, and so a read error is likely. The rearrangement links TRBV30 to TRBJ1-1; 10 nucleotides match TRBD1. CDR1 is GTSNPN, CDR2 SVGIG, per germline (reference sequence). V trimming: 3 bases; J trimming: 0 bases; junction bases outside the gene matches: 4. This CDR3 is built from 15 residues. This chain's CDR3 is CAWRIGTGVNTEAFL. The CDR3 bases are TGTGCCTGGAGGATAGGGACAGGGGTGAACACTGAAGCTTTCCTT.

At least ten counts were recorded for this clonotype. The V gene is TRBV6-1, the J gene TRBJ2-7; 9 nucleotides match TRBD2. With V trimmed by 4 bases and J by 7 bases, 11 bases remained unmatched. The CDR3 is 15 residues long. The germline V gene has CDR1 MNHNS and CDR2 SASEGT. The CDR3 DNA reads as TGTGCCAGCAGTGGCGGGACTTGCGGGGGGGTGGAGCAGTACTTC. It encodes CASSGGTCGGVEQYF.

This clonotype has a count of ten or more. The chain links TRBV12-3 or TRBV12-4 to TRBJ1-5; 7 bases align to TRBD1. The trim removed 6 bases at V and 2 bases at J, leaving 4 bases unmatched. CDR3 length: 14 amino acids. CDR3 sequence (DNA): TGTGCCAGCAGACCCACAGGGGGCAATCAGCCCCAGCATTTT. It codes for CASRPTGGNQPQHF.

As for this clonotype: A much larger clone differs from this one at a single base, so this may be a read error. The V and J genes are TRBV3-1 and TRBJ2-3; the D gene is possibly TRBD1 (5 bases). Between the trimmed V and J ends, which lost 2 bases and 9 bases, there was a span of 21 bases. The CDR3 length is 16 residues. CDR1 and CDR2 from the germline V gene are LGHDT and YNNKEL (reference sequence). Here the CDR3 reads CASSQQRETQGRTQYF. DNA of the CDR3: TGTGCCAGCAGCCAACAACGAGAAACCCAGGGAAGAACGCAGTATTTT.

By share of the sample, this clonotype is medium-sized. The J gene is TRBJ1-1, the V gene TRBV10-3; 7 bases agree with TRBD1. The CDR3 consists of 14 residues. With V trimmed by 3 bases and J by 8 bases, 9 bases remained unmatched. CDR1 and CDR2 from the germline V gene are ENHRY and SYGVKD. CDR3 sequence: CAISDRDSPSEAFF. The CDR3, as DNA: TGTGCCATCAGTGATCGGGACAGTCCCTCGGAAGCTTTCTTT.

The chain couples TRBV20-1 to TRBJ1-2, with TRBD1 matching over 9 bases. The CDR3 runs 13 residues. The J segment lost 1 base and the V segment lost 6 bases, leaving 3 bases of the junction unmatched. CDR1 DFQATT and CDR2 SNEGSKA come from the germline V gene (reference sequence). The CDR3 sequence: CSAPDRGNYGYTF. The DNA of the CDR3 is TGCAGTGCACCGGACAGGGGTAACTATGGCTACACCTTC.

In this sample, this clonotype turned up many times. This chain joins TRBV27 and TRBJ1-6; D is uncertain. The CDR3 is made up of 13 amino acids. The germline CDR1 and CDR2 sequences are MNHEY and SMNVEV (reference sequence). The V end was cut by 10 bases, the J end by 9 bases, with 16 bases between. CDR3 residues: CANCMEIGSPLHF. CDR3 coding DNA: TGTGCCAACTGTATGGAAATAGGTTCACCCCTCCACTTT.

This clonotype was seen a few times. The chain's CDR3 is CASSLQGDGNTEAFF. In DNA, the CDR3 is TGTGCCAGCAGTCTACAGGGGGATGGAAACACTGAAGCTTTCTTT. V usage is TRBV2 and J usage is TRBJ1-1, with 8 bases that match TRBD1. The J segment lost 2 bases and the V segment lost 5 bases, leaving 7 bases of the junction unmatched. Germline V CDR1 and CDR2: SNHLY, FYNNEI. The CDR3 consists of 15 residues. Full variable domain (remainder filled in from reference TRBV2 and TRBJ1-1): EPEVTQTPSHQVTQMGQEVILRCVPISNHLYFYWYRQILGQKVEFLVSFYNNEISEKSEIFDDQFSVERPDGSNFTLKIRSTKLEDSAMYFCASSLQGDGNTEAFFGQGTRLTVV.

This clonotype showed up many times. The rearrangement uses TRBV20-1 and TRBJ1-1, with 10 bases identical to TRBD1. The J segment lost 10 bases and the V segment lost 8 bases, leaving 7 bases of the junction unmatched. The CDR3 has 11 amino acids. Germline V gene sequence: CDR1 DFQATT, CDR2 SNEGSKA (reference sequence). CDR3 DNA: TGCAGTACCTGGGACAGGGGACGAGCTTTCTTT. It encodes CSTWDRGRAFF.

With regard to this clonotype: A read error may explain this, as a much larger clone is one base away. The J gene is TRBJ2-7, the V gene TRBV5-5; tentatively, D is TRBD1 or TRBD2 (6 bases each). The CDR3 is 14 amino acids. The V end lost 2 bases, the J end lost 7 bases, and 16 bases lay between the germline ends. Germline V gene sequence: CDR1 SGHKS, CDR2 YYEKEE (reference sequence). Here the CDR3 DNA reads TGTGCCAGCAGCTTCGGGGGCTCCTACAATGAGCAGTACTTC. Its protein is CASSFGGSYNEQYF.

The gene calls are TRBV29-1 and TRBJ2-5, with a tentative D call TRBD2 (6 bases). The germline CDR1 and CDR2 sequences are SQVTM and ANQGSEA. The CDR3 contains 14 residues. V was clipped by 1 base and J by 0 bases, with 9 bases between them. In DNA form, the CDR3 reads TGCAGCGTTGAAGCCCGGGACTACCAAGAGACCCAGTACTTC. Translated, it gives CSVEARDYQETQYF.

The genes are TRBV27 and TRBJ2-7; D may be TRBD2 (5 bases). The V end was cut by 8 bases, the J end by 7 bases, with 15 bases between. The CDR3 spans 12 residues. Germline lookup yields CDR1 MNHEY and CDR2 SMNVEV (reference sequence). The CDR3 DNA reads as TGTGCCAGCGGGGAGTGGGCGCGGGAGCAGTACTTC. Its translation: CASGEWAREQYF.

The chain is built from TRBV25-1 and TRBJ1-1; D remains unclear. Germline-derived CDR1 and CDR2 are MGHDK and SYGVNS. Trimming stripped 9 bases from V and 5 bases from J, with 19 bases between. This CDR3 region has 14 residues. CDR3 coding DNA: TGTGCCAGTAGTATTTGGGCAACGGGGACTGAAGCTTTCTTT. Encoded protein: CASSIWATGTEAFF.

The chain carries TRBV19 and TRBJ2-5; the D call may be TRBD1 or TRBD2 (5 bases each). The CDR3 has 14 residues. Germline CDR1 reads LNHDA; CDR2 reads SQIVND (reference sequence). The V gene lost 9 bases and the J gene lost 4 bases, with 18 bases spanning the gap. CDR3 protein: CASRTFTRGETQYF. The CDR3 nucleotides are TGTGCCAGCCGGACATTCACCCGGGGAGAGACCCAGTACTTC.

This clonotype was counted many times. The chain couples TRBV28 to TRBJ1-1, with TRBD1 as a possible D gene (5 bases). The CDR3 has 13 amino acids. Germline V lookup: CDR1 MDHEN, CDR2 SYDVKM. Trimming shortened V by 5 bases and J by 10 bases, and 17 bases separated the two germline ends. The CDR3 loop is CASSPPWGRRAFF. CDR3 in DNA: TGTGCCAGCAGTCCCCCCTGGGGCCGGAGAGCTTTCTTT.

This clonotype is judged medium-sized. The chain joins TRBV25-1 to TRBJ1-3, with a possible D match to TRBD1 (6 bases). Trimming took off 4 bases at V and 2 bases at J, with 21 bases between the two ends. This CDR3 is built from 18 residues. Germline lookup yields CDR1 MGHDK and CDR2 SYGVNS. The CDR3 protein is CASSATLGAEGAGNTIYF. CDR3 bases: TGTGCCAGCAGTGCAACATTAGGTGCGGAGGGGGCTGGAAACACCATATATTTT.

This clonotype was seen at least ten times. This chain's CDR3 is CASSSPAGVHYTDTQYF. CDR3 DNA: TGTGCCAGCAGTTCTCCGGCAGGGGTGCACTACACAGATACGCAGTATTTT. The chain employs TRBV6-2 or TRBV6-3 and TRBJ2-3; TRBD1 might be the D (6 bases). Germline V lookup: CDR1 MNHEY, CDR2 SVGEGT. Trimming pared 4 bases from V and 2 bases from J, leaving 19 bases between. This CDR3 region has 17 residues.

V gene TRBV7-9 combines with J gene TRBJ2-5, with no clear D. The better agreement between TRBJ2-7 and the DNA end casts doubt on the J call. Germline CDR1 reads SEHNR; CDR2 reads FQNEAQ (reference sequence). The CDR3 has 11 residues. CDR3 sequence reads: CASSTNCEQYF. The CDR3 nucleotides are TGTGCCAGCAGTACTAATTGCGAGCAGTACTTC.

This clonotype has only one observation. The V gene is TRBV11-2, the J gene TRBJ2-7; 9 positions match TRBD2. This CDR3 is 16 amino acids long. Trimming removed 5 bases from V and 2 bases from J; junction bases left unmatched: 10. Germline lookup yields CDR1 SGHAT and CDR2 FQNNGV. CDR3 amino acids: CASSPNSGTSTYEQYF. The CDR3 bases are TGTGCCAGCAGCCCAAATTCCGGGACTAGCACCTACGAGCAGTACTTC.

This rearrangement joins TRBV30 to TRBJ1-3; 7 nucleotides match TRBD1. The germline CDR1 and CDR2 sequences are GTSNPN and SVGIG (reference sequence). V lost 0 bases and J lost 16; bases outside the gene matches: 15. CDR3 size: 14 residues. The CDR3 DNA reads as TGTGCCTGGAGTGTACTGGCAGGGGGTCGACGGACTTATTTT. The encoded protein is CAWSVLAGGRRTYF.

This clonotype was detected many times. The chain has TRBV30 and TRBJ2-2; TRBD1 agrees at 7 bases. Germline assignment: CDR1 GTSNPN and CDR2 SVGIG (reference sequence). After removal of 8 bases from V and 0 bases from J, the junction contained 6 bases not matched to a gene. CDR3 length: 14 residues. Written as DNA, the CDR3 is TGTGCCAGACTCGGGACAGCGAACACCGGGGAGCTGTTTTTT. This encodes CARLGTANTGELFF.